These 3 T cell receptor beta chains share one sample of origin, sequenced in a study of early T cells in non-severe SARS-CoV-2 infection. One entry per CDR3 protein results from TCRdb running MiXCR on the 5' RACE reads. The sample lists about 35,000 distinct CDR3 sequences, around 6% occurring once. Sequenced material: whole blood, taken at baseline. The receptors here all came from an adult who was a healthcare worker with PCR-confirmed SARS-CoV-2 infection or an uninfected control (not recorded which).

V gene TRBV25-1 combines with J gene TRBJ1-6; D is unclear. CDR1 is MGHDK, CDR2 SYGVNS, per germline. The V and J ends lost 3 bases and 10 bases respectively, with 16 bases between them. The length of the CDR3 is 15 residues. CDR3 residues: CASSDFRAPQSPLHF. The CDR3 DNA follows: TGTGCCAGCAGTGACTTCAGAGCCCCTCAATCACCCCTCCACTTT.

This clonotype was picked up many times. V and J are TRBV7-8 and TRBJ2-7; a possible D gene is TRBD2 (5 bases). Trimming left V 0 bases short and J 3 bases short, with 9 bases between. This CDR3 comprises 14 residues. Germline V CDR1 and CDR2: SGHVS, FQNEAQ. CDR3 sequence reads: CASSLATRDYEQYF. In nucleotides, the CDR3 is TGTGCCAGCAGCTTAGCGACGAGGGACTACGAGCAGTACTTC.

This clonotype was picked up many times. The chain has TRBV10-3 and TRBJ1-1, with 7 bases lining up with TRBD1. The CDR3 consists of 14 residues. Trimming at V came to 6 bases and at J to 3 bases, leaving 7 bases not matched to a gene. From germline, CDR1 is ENHRY and CDR2 SYGVKD. CDR3 residues: CAISTTGSDTEAFF. DNA for the CDR3: TGTGCCATCAGCACGACAGGGTCCGACACTGAAGCTTTCTTT.